A single sample is the source of the 15 T cell receptor beta chains below, sequenced in a study of blood T cell repertoires in COVID-19. Generated by immunoSEQ multiplex PCR, the TCRdb table keeps only in-frame clones and is missing some. The sample has approximately 180,000 clones, approximately 80% seen once. The sequenced material came from peripheral blood. These receptors all stem from a woman aged 35 to 49 with COVID-19, enrolled during active disease.

The rearrangement joins TRBV19 to TRBJ1-2, with no clear D. Trimming stripped 5 bases from V and 4 bases from J, with 8 bases between. CDR3 length: 12 residues. Germline CDR1 reads LNHDA; CDR2 reads SQIVND (reference sequence). Here the CDR3 DNA reads TGTGCCAGTAGTTCCCCCGGCTATGGCTACACCTTC. This sequence encodes CASSSPGYGYTF.

The chain couples TRBV10-2 to TRBJ2-5; D remains unclear. CDR1 is WSHSY, CDR2 SAAADI, per germline. Trimming removed 8 bases at V and 5 bases at J, with 6 bases between. The CDR3 has 10 amino acids. CDR3 sequence (DNA): TGCGCCAGCGGGCAGGAGACCCAGTACTTC. Encoded protein: CASGQETQYF.

V gene TRBV27 combines with J gene TRBJ2-3, with 8 bases identical to TRBD2. CDR3 size: 17 residues. Germline V gene sequence: CDR1 MNHEY, CDR2 SMNVEV (reference sequence). Trimming took 5 bases from V and 2 from J; bases not matched to a gene: 12. The CDR3 coding sequence is TGTGCCAGCAGTCCCCCGGGGGGCGGGAGGCCCACAGATACGCAGTATTTT. Its protein is CASSPPGGGRPTDTQYF.

This clone was observed a single time. The CDR3 DNA reads as TGCGCCAGCAGCTTGGCCCCTCTCCCAGGGAACAATCAGCCCCAGCATTTT. Its translation is CASSLAPLPGNNQPQHF. The V and J genes are TRBV5-1 and TRBJ1-5; a possible D gene is TRBD1 (5 bases). Germline V lookup: CDR1 SGHRS, CDR2 YFSETQ. V gave up 0 bases and J gave up 3 bases, with 16 bases separating them. This CDR3 contains 17 residues.

This chain uses TRBV24-1 with TRBJ2-3; TRBD1 matches 8 bases. The junction had 7 bases not matched to a gene; V was cut back by 3 bases and J by 3 bases. This CDR3 is built from 16 residues. Germline lookup yields CDR1 KGHDR and CDR2 SFDVKD. The CDR3 DNA sequence: TGTGCCACCAGTGATCCTAGGACAGGGATGACAGATACGCAGTATTTT. This codes for CATSDPRTGMTDTQYF.

The V call is TRBV5-1, the J call TRBJ1-3, with 7 bases aligning to TRBD1. Germline CDR1 and CDR2: SGHRS and YFSETQ. Germline trimming cut 4 bases from V and 8 bases from J; bases unmatched to any gene: 9. The CDR3 is 14 amino acids. CDR3 nucleotide sequence: TGCGCCAGCAGCCAGGAGACAGGGTTGGACACCATATATTTT. It codes for CASSQETGLDTIYF. Combining the CDR3 with reference TRBV5-1 and TRBJ1-3 gives the whole variable domain KAGVTQTPRYLIKTRGQQVTLSCSPISGHRSVSWYQQTPGQGLQFLFEYFSETQRNKGNFPGRFSGRQFSNSRSEMNVSTLELGDSALYLCASSQETGLDTIYFGEGSWLTVV.

CDR3 bases: TGTGCCAGCAGCTTAGAGCCAGGGGGCGGGTATGGCTACACCTTC. Amino acids: CASSLEPGGGYGYTF. J is TRBJ1-2 and V is TRBV7-2; TRBD1 matches at 8 bases. From germline, CDR1 is SGHTA and CDR2 FQGNSA. CDR3 length: 15 residues. With 1 base clipped from V and 5 bases from J, the junction kept 6 bases outside the gene matches.

The genes are TRBV5-1 and TRBJ1-5; 7 bases agree with TRBD1. V shed 4 bases and J 5 bases; nucleotides not matched to a gene: 6. Germline values: CDR1 SGHRS, CDR2 YFSETQ. This CDR3 spans 14 amino acids. CDR3 sequence: CASSPGGTDQPQHF. CDR3 sequence (DNA): TGCGCCAGCAGCCCAGGGGGAACCGATCAGCCCCAGCATTTT.

This chain connects TRBV7-9 to TRBJ2-7, with a weak D call TRBD1 (6 bases). V shed 1 base and J shed 2 bases, with 9 bases lying between them. CDR1 and CDR2 from the germline V gene are SEHNR and FQNEAQ (reference sequence). The CDR3 loop spans 14 amino acids. DNA of the CDR3: TGTGCCAGCAGCTTAGAACAGGGTCCCTACGAGCAGTACTTC. Translating it yields CASSLEQGPYEQYF.

The chain employs TRBV9 and TRBJ1-1; D not resolved. The CDR3 is 15 amino acids. The germline CDR1 and CDR2 sequences are SGDLS and YYNGEE. V was shortened by 0 bases and J by 2 bases, with 11 bases between the two germline ends. The CDR3 here is CASSVAGTENTEAFF. The CDR3 nucleotides are TGTGCCAGCAGCGTAGCTGGAACAGAAAACACTGAAGCTTTCTTT.

The chain couples TRBV4-2 to TRBJ2-3; the match to TRBD2 covers 8 bases. The CDR3 contains 16 residues. CDR1 and CDR2 from the germline V gene are LGHNA and YNFKEQ. V lost 0 bases and J lost 6; bases outside the gene matches: 8. The CDR3, as DNA: TGTGCCAGCAGCCAAGAACAACGGGGGGGCGTGGATACGCAGTATTTT. Its translation is CASSQEQRGGVDTQYF.

This rearrangement joins TRBV4-1 to TRBJ2-7; 9 bases map to TRBD2. The length of the CDR3 is 16 residues. In germline, CDR1 is MGHRA, CDR2 YSYEKL. V lost 0 bases, J lost 3 bases, and 6 bases stayed unmatched. The DNA for the CDR3 is TGCGCCAGCAGCCAAGATCGAGTAGCGGGGGTCTACGAGCAGTACTTC. It translates to CASSQDRVAGVYEQYF.

This chain uses TRBV11-2 with TRBJ1-2; D is possibly TRBD1 (6 bases). The V and J ends lost 5 bases and 0 bases respectively, with 13 bases between them. Germline CDR1 and CDR2: SGHAT and FQNNGV. The CDR3 covers 15 residues. This CDR3 reads CASSKQGQANYGYTF. The CDR3 nucleotides are TGTGCCAGCAGCAAACAGGGACAAGCTAACTATGGCTACACCTTC.

The V call is TRBV27, the J call TRBJ2-7; D is undetermined. CDR3 length: 17 amino acids. Trimming took 0 bases from V and 9 from J, leaving 24 bases between them. From germline, CDR1 is MNHEY and CDR2 SMNVEV (reference sequence). CDR3 in amino acids: CASSLSPVGFTPTTQYF. The DNA for the CDR3 is TGTGCCAGCAGTTTATCCCCGGTGGGCTTTACTCCTACGACGCAGTACTTC.

The chain couples TRBV7-9 to TRBJ1-1; the match to TRBD1 covers 10 bases. The germline CDR1 and CDR2 sequences are SEHNR and FQNEAQ (reference sequence). With 10 bases clipped from V and 9 bases from J, the junction kept 14 bases outside the gene matches. This CDR3 contains 14 residues. The CDR3 spells CATQTGTGEDKAFF. Written as DNA, the CDR3 is TGTGCCACCCAAACCGGGACAGGGGAGGATAAAGCTTTCTTT.